A single sample gave rise to the 20 T cell receptor beta chains below, sequenced in a study of cytomegalovirus exposure and HLA in healthy donors. The PCR was carried out with 60 Vbeta primers and 13 Jbeta primers. Generated by immunoSEQ multiplex PCR, the TCRdb table keeps only in-frame clones and is missing some. This table has about 120,000 clones, approximately 82% appearing once. The specimen was PBMCs. Receptors were obtained from a man aged 25-45 years in good health and CMV-seropositive.

The V and J genes are TRBV5-5 and TRBJ2-7; a possible D gene is TRBD2 (6 bases). Germline V CDR1 and CDR2: SGHKS, YYEKEE (reference sequence). Trimming shortened V by 4 bases and J by 2 bases, and 16 bases separated the two germline ends. The CDR3 is made up of 15 amino acids. CDR3: CASSPAGSVAYEQYV. Here the CDR3 DNA reads TGTGCCAGCAGCCCCGCGGGGTCGGTTGCCTACGAGCAGTACGTC.

The gene calls are TRBV5-8 and TRBJ2-5, with D uncertain. Per germline, CDR1 SGHTS and CDR2 YDEGEE. Trimming shortened V by 1 base and J by 2 bases, and 9 bases separated the two germline ends. The CDR3 extends over 14 amino acids. The DNA of the CDR3 is TGTGCCAGCAGCTTGATTCCATCACAAGAGACCCAGTACTTC. As protein: CASSLIPSQETQYF.

V gene TRBV15 combines with J gene TRBJ1-2; D is unresolved. CDR1 LNHNV and CDR2 YYDKDF come from the germline V gene (reference sequence). This CDR3 has 15 residues. Trimming took off 0 bases at V and 2 bases at J, with 10 bases between the two ends. CDR3 DNA: TGTGCCACCAGCAGAGATCCGGCAGGCAACTATGGCTACACCTTC. Its protein is CATSRDPAGNYGYTF.

V is TRBV15 and J is TRBJ2-1; tentative D call: TRBD2 (7 bases). The V gene lost 9 bases and the J gene lost 2 bases, with 8 bases spanning the gap. The CDR3 is 12 residues long. The germline V gene has CDR1 LNHNV and CDR2 YYDKDF (reference sequence). The DNA of the CDR3 is TGTGCCACGGGGGGGCCCTACAATGAGCAGTTCTTC. Protein: CATGGPYNEQFF.

V gene TRBV6-4 combines with J gene TRBJ2-7; 8 nucleotides line up with TRBD2. CDR3 size: 14 residues. Germline trimming cut 6 bases from V and 3 bases from J; bases unmatched to any gene: 7. Germline values: CDR1 MRHNA, CDR2 SNTAGT. The CDR3 DNA follows: TGTGCCAGCAGATTCTTAGCGGGAATCTACGAGCAGTACGTC. It is translated as CASRFLAGIYEQYV.

The chain combines TRBV18 with TRBJ1-2; 8 positions match TRBD1. The CDR3 totals 16 residues. V was pared by 0 bases and J by 4 bases, with 7 bases of the junction left unmatched. Germline V gene data show CDR1 as KGHSH and CDR2 as LQKENI. CDR3 sequence reads: CASSPPTGTGAYGYTF. CDR3 nucleotides: TGTGCCAGCTCACCACCTACCGGGACAGGTGCCTATGGCTACACCTTC.

Here the CDR3 reads CASSVHGTGRSPLHF. The DNA of the CDR3 is TGTGCCAGCAGCGTACATGGGACAGGGAGATCACCCCTCCACTTT. V usage is TRBV9 and J usage is TRBJ1-6; 9 bases line up with TRBD1. Per the germline V gene, CDR1 is SGDLS and CDR2 is YYNGEE. V lost 1 base and J lost 10; bases outside the gene matches: 6. The CDR3 is made up of 15 amino acids.

This clone was seen a few times. This chain links TRBV30 with TRBJ2-3; TRBD1 matches 8 bases. Trimming took 4 bases from V and 3 from J; bases not matched to a gene: 9. The CDR3 has 15 amino acids. Per the germline V gene, CDR1 is GTSNPN and CDR2 is SVGIG (reference sequence). Here the CDR3 reads CAWTIGQGATDTQYF. The DNA for the CDR3 is TGTGCCTGGACCATCGGACAGGGTGCGACAGATACGCAGTATTTT.

V and J are TRBV9 and TRBJ2-1, with D uncertain. From germline, CDR1 is SGDLS and CDR2 YYNGEE. V lost 0 bases, J lost 10 bases, and 17 bases lay in between. This CDR3 region has 15 residues. CDR3 in amino acids: CASSVDPLEPTEQFF. The CDR3 DNA reads as TGTGCCAGCAGCGTAGACCCGCTAGAGCCCACCGAGCAGTTCTTC.

The V and J genes are TRBV4-2 and TRBJ1-1; possibly TRBD1 for D (5 bases). Germline V gene data show CDR1 as LGHNA and CDR2 as YNFKEQ. V lost 0 bases and J lost 10, with 18 bases in between. This CDR3 contains 15 residues. The CDR3 loop reads CASSQEAWGEERAFF. DNA of the CDR3: TGTGCCAGCAGCCAAGAGGCGTGGGGGGAGGAGAGAGCTTTCTTT.

The gene calls are TRBV28 and TRBJ2-7; TRBD1 is a possible D gene (5 bases). Trimming removed 5 bases from V and 4 bases from J, with 12 bases in between. Germline V gives CDR1 MDHEN, CDR2 SYDVKM. The CDR3 extends over 13 amino acids. The CDR3 sequence: CASSLSGIYEQYF. The DNA of the CDR3 is TGTGCCAGCAGTCTGTCAGGGATATACGAGCAGTACTTC.

J is TRBJ1-2 and V is TRBV2; D might be TRBD1 (5 bases). The germline gives CDR1 SNHLY, CDR2 FYNNEI. There are 17 residues in the CDR3. V was trimmed by 7 bases and J by 5 bases, leaving 26 bases between them. This CDR3 reads CASTKGWGTAGGYGYTF. CDR3 sequence (DNA): TGTGCCAGCACTAAGGGGTGGGGGACGGCCGGGGGTTATGGCTACACCTTC.

The J gene is TRBJ2-7, the V gene TRBV5-4, with TRBD1 identical over 9 bases. This CDR3 contains 14 residues. The ends lost 3 bases at V and 0 bases at J; junction bases unmatched: 1. Germline CDR1 and CDR2: SGHNT and YYREEE (reference sequence). The CDR3 DNA follows: TGTGCCAGCAGCTGGGGACAGGGCTCCTACGAGCAGTACGTC. It is translated as CASSWGQGSYEQYV.

The rearrangement joins TRBV25-1 to TRBJ2-2; TRBD1 matches 10 bases. Trimming removed 6 bases from V and 5 bases from J; junction bases left unmatched: 6. Looked up from germline, CDR1 is MGHDK and CDR2 is SYGVNS. The CDR3 totals 15 residues. The CDR3, as DNA: TGTGCCAGCAGGCGGGGACAGGGGCAAACCGGGGAGCTGTTTTTT. Amino acid sequence: CASRRGQGQTGELFF.

This sequence joins TRBV19 and TRBJ2-6; D is possibly TRBD1 (5 bases). The CDR3 is made up of 16 amino acids. V gave up 4 bases and J gave up 0 bases, with 10 bases separating them. CDR1 LNHDA and CDR2 SQIVND come from the germline V gene (reference sequence). The CDR3 loop is CASSKRQTSGANVLTF. CDR3 in DNA: TGTGCCAGTAGTAAACGACAGACCTCTGGGGCCAACGTCCTGACTTTC.

This chain links TRBV5-1 with TRBJ1-5; no clear D gene. CDR3 length: 15 amino acids. V was clipped by 4 bases and J by 6 bases, with 17 bases between them. The germline V gene encodes CDR1 SGHRS and CDR2 YFSETQ. The CDR3 loop is CASSPVAGLTQPQHF. The CDR3 nucleotides are TGCGCCAGCAGCCCTGTGGCGGGCCTTACTCAGCCCCAGCATTTT.

The J gene is TRBJ1-2, the V gene TRBV5-6, with D hard to call. V was trimmed by 3 bases and J by 4 bases, leaving 10 bases between them. Germline CDR1 is SGHDT and CDR2 is YYEEEE. This CDR3 spans 13 amino acids. CDR3 region: CASSSGMSYGYTF. The CDR3 DNA is TGTGCCAGCAGCTCCGGGATGTCCTATGGCTACACCTTC.

This clone has a handful of counts. V is TRBV5-1 and J is TRBJ1-3; the D is unclear. The CDR3 is made up of 15 amino acids. Germline CDR1 and CDR2: SGHRS and YFSETQ. Deletions cut 1 base from V and 1 base from J, with 9 bases between. This CDR3 is CASSLLYGSGNTIYF. The CDR3 DNA follows: TGCGCCAGCAGCTTGTTATACGGGTCTGGAAACACCATATATTTT.

The V and J genes are TRBV10-2 and TRBJ2-1; TRBD2 matches 10 bases. The germline CDR1 and CDR2 sequences are WSHSY and SAAADI. V shed 1 base and J 3 bases; nucleotides not matched to a gene: 3. The CDR3 is 16 amino acids. Here the CDR3 DNA reads TGCGCCAGCAGTGAGTGGCTAGCGGGAGTCTACAATGAGCAGTTCTTC. Its protein product is CASSEWLAGVYNEQFF.

The genes are TRBV11-3 and TRBJ2-1; D possibly corresponds to TRBD2 (6 bases). The germline V and J ends were trimmed by 3 bases and 9 bases, with 18 bases remaining between them. Looked up from germline, CDR1 is SGHNT and CDR2 is YENEEA. This CDR3 has 15 residues. The CDR3 region is CASSFPGTSPVEQFF. The CDR3, as DNA: TGTGCCAGCAGCTTCCCGGGAACTAGCCCGGTTGAGCAGTTCTTC.